These 28 T cell receptor beta chains share one sample of origin, sequenced in a study of T-cell memory formation after mild COVID-19. TCRdb re-analysed the 5' RACE reads in MiXCR, keeping a single row per CDR3 protein. This sample has some 290,000 distinct CDR3 sequences, with around 15% found just once. Sequencing input: PBMCs or a T cell subset sorted from them (not recorded which). Source of these receptors: a man younger than 30 who had mild COVID-19 (a few samples of this study predate the infection). Cell type and time point are not known.

This rearrangement joins TRBV4-1 to TRBJ1-2, with unresolved D. The CDR3 loop spans 17 amino acids. The germline CDR1 and CDR2 sequences are MGHRA and YSYEKL. Trimming shortened V by 0 bases and J by 1 base, and 15 bases separated the two germline ends. The CDR3 sequence: CASSQDDMGSLNYGYTF. The CDR3 DNA sequence: TGCGCCAGCAGCCAAGATGATATGGGTTCCCTTAACTATGGCTACACCTTC.

This clonotype was recorded a few times. J is TRBJ1-6 and V is TRBV28; 10 bases map to TRBD1. CDR3 length equals 15 residues. Germline V gene data show CDR1 as MDHEN and CDR2 as SYDVKM. Unmatched junction bases numbered 8, after V lost 6 bases and J lost 9 bases. This chain's CDR3 is CASRMRQGARSPLHF. The CDR3 coding sequence is TGTGCCAGCAGGATGCGACAGGGGGCGCGTTCACCCCTCCACTTT.

J is TRBJ2-3 and V is TRBV6-5; 11 bases line up with TRBD2. J gave up 4 bases and V 4 bases, and 10 bases lay outside the gene matches. CDR1 and CDR2 (germline): MNHEY, SVGAGI. This CDR3 has 17 residues. CDR3: CASSSLAGGWGPDTQYF. The CDR3 nucleotides are TGTGCCAGCAGTTCTCTAGCGGGAGGTTGGGGACCAGATACGCAGTATTTT.

The chain combines TRBV20-1 with TRBJ1-2, with 7 bases that match TRBD1. J gave up 2 bases and V 4 bases, and 7 bases lay outside the gene matches. The germline CDR1 and CDR2 sequences are DFQATT and SNEGSKA (reference sequence). This CDR3 has 14 amino acids. CDR3 sequence reads: CSATTGGQNYGYTF. The CDR3 DNA reads TGCAGTGCTACCACGGGGGGACAGAACTATGGCTACACCTTC.

The chain links TRBV4-3 to TRBJ2-3, with 8 bases fitting TRBD2. Per germline, CDR1 LGHNA and CDR2 YSLEER. The CDR3 contains 20 residues. V dropped 3 bases and J dropped 3; count of bases not matched to a gene: 20. The CDR3 DNA sequence: TGCGCCAGCAGCCAGAAAACTCGGACCTGGGACGGGAGGGGGACAGATACGCAGTATTTT. It codes for CASSQKTRTWDGRGTDTQYF.

This clonotype was seen more than once but under ten times. The chain recombines TRBV29-1 with TRBJ1-1; D uncertain. The CDR3 contains 12 residues. Germline V gene sequence: CDR1 SQVTM, CDR2 ANQGSEA. The V end was cut by 2 bases, the J end by 1 base, with 5 bases between. The CDR3 sequence: CSVERRNTEAFF. DNA for the CDR3: TGCAGCGTTGAAAGGAGGAACACTGAAGCTTTCTTT.

In this sample, this clonotype turned up many times. The chain recombines TRBV5-1 with TRBJ2-3; possibly TRBD1 for D (5 bases). The V gene's germline CDR1 is SGHRS and CDR2 YFSETQ. This CDR3 is 14 amino acids long. Trimming pared 4 bases from V and 0 bases from J, leaving 9 bases between. The DNA for the CDR3 is TGCGCCAGCAGCAGGACATCTAGCACAGATACGCAGTATTTT. It is translated as CASSRTSSTDTQYF.

The chain recombines TRBV2 with TRBJ2-7; D possibly matches TRBD1 or TRBD2 (5 bases each). V shed 3 bases and J shed 0 bases, with 15 bases lying between them. This CDR3 contains 16 residues. Germline V CDR1 and CDR2: SNHLY, FYNNEI. CDR3 residues: CASSEGVSVRSYEQYF. The CDR3 DNA is TGTGCCAGCAGTGAGGGGGTAAGCGTCCGCTCCTACGAGCAGTACTTC.

The chain employs TRBV12-3 or TRBV12-4 and TRBJ1-2, with TRBD1 as a possible D gene (5 bases). This CDR3 region has 14 residues. With 3 bases removed from V and 4 bases from J, the gap between germline ends came to 12 bases. The chain's CDR3 is CASSFLGLAYGYTF. The CDR3 region has the DNA TGTGCCAGCAGTTTTCTGGGACTGGCCTATGGCTACACCTTC.

In this sample, this clonotype turned up a few times. The chain employs TRBV12-3 or TRBV12-4 and TRBJ2-7; D remains unclear. The V and J ends lost 5 bases and 2 bases respectively, with 13 bases between them. The CDR3 sequence is 14 residues long. CDR3 sequence reads: CASSRTLTPYEQYF. CDR3 DNA: TGTGCCAGCAGTCGGACCCTAACCCCCTACGAGCAGTACTTC.

This clonotype occurred many times. This chain links TRBV7-2 with TRBJ2-1; TRBD1 aligns across 7 bases. There are 13 residues in the CDR3. V shed 5 bases, J shed 9 bases, and the junction held 7 bases outside the gene matches. Germline lookup yields CDR1 SGHTA and CDR2 FQGNSA. The chain's CDR3 is CASSRGQVGEQFF. The CDR3 DNA reads TGTGCCAGCAGCCGAGGACAGGTTGGTGAGCAGTTCTTC.

This clonotype was observed a handful of times. V usage is TRBV3-1 and J usage is TRBJ2-3; 8 nucleotides match TRBD1. The CDR3 length is 14 residues. V trimming: 4 bases; J trimming: 11 bases; junction bases outside the gene matches: 11. Germline V CDR1 and CDR2: LGHDT, YNNKEL (reference sequence). CDR3 sequence reads: CASSPRQGRSEQYF. CDR3 nucleotides: TGTGCCAGCAGCCCGCGACAGGGGAGGTCTGAGCAGTATTTT.

This clonotype was counted a few times. The DNA for the CDR3 is TGTGCCAGCAGTTCCAGGGGGCCACACACAGATACGCAGTATTTT. Translating gives CASSSRGPHTDTQYF. V usage is TRBV12-3 or TRBV12-4 and J usage is TRBJ2-3; 8 positions agree with TRBD1. The CDR3 length is 15 residues. The V segment lost 4 bases and the J segment 2 bases; nucleotides outside the gene matches: 5.

This clonotype appeared a few times. As DNA, the CDR3 is TGCAGTGCTAGCCGCCCGGGACACCAGGCAAGTTGGCAGTACTTC. Translating it yields CSASRPGHQASWQYF. The J gene is TRBJ2-7, the V gene TRBV20-1; perhaps TRBD1 as D (6 bases). Trimming left V 3 bases short and J 9 bases short, with 24 bases between. Germline values: CDR1 DFQATT, CDR2 SNEGSKA (reference sequence). This CDR3 region has 15 residues.

This clonotype was seen at least ten times. This chain uses TRBV7-2 with TRBJ2-3; 12 bases agree with TRBD2. The CDR3 consists of 16 residues. CDR1 is SGHTA, CDR2 FQGNSA, per germline. V was clipped by 0 bases and J by 4 bases; unmatched bases: 2. In nucleotides, the CDR3 is TGTGCCAGCAGCTTAGCGCTAGCGGGGGGGCCAGATACGCAGTATTTT. This codes for CASSLALAGGPDTQYF. Full variable domain (outside the CDR3, taken from reference TRBV7-2 and TRBJ2-3): GAGVSQSPSNKVTEKGKDVELRCDPISGHTALYWYRQSLGQGLEFLIYFQGNSAPDKSGLPSDRFSAERTGGSVSTLTIQRTQQEDSAVYLCASSLALAGGPDTQYFGPGTRLTVL.

Ten or more counts support this clonotype. V usage is TRBV2 and J usage is TRBJ1-5; weak D call: TRBD1 (5 bases). This CDR3 spans 14 amino acids. Per the germline V gene, CDR1 is SNHLY and CDR2 is FYNNEI. V gave up 1 base and J gave up 9 bases, with 13 bases separating them. The CDR3 DNA sequence: TGTGCCAGCAGTGAAGAGGCGGGGCCCCCGCCCCAGCATTTT. This sequence encodes CASSEEAGPPPQHF.

The V call is TRBV7-2, the J call TRBJ2-5, with 7 bases matching TRBD1. The CDR3 spans 15 residues. V lost 0 bases and J lost 5; bases outside the gene matches: 6. The germline CDR1 and CDR2 sequences are SGHTA and FQGNSA. The CDR3 nucleotides read TGTGCCAGCAGCTTAGCGACAGGGTCTAGGGAGACCCAGTACTTC. Translation: CASSLATGSRETQYF.

The chain joins TRBV3-1 to TRBJ2-5; a weak D match, TRBD2 (5 bases). This CDR3 spans 14 amino acids. Trimming left V 6 bases short and J 3 bases short, with 14 bases between. Per germline, CDR1 LGHDT and CDR2 YNNKEL (reference sequence). This chain's CDR3 is CASSPSGYEETQYF. The CDR3 DNA reads TGTGCCAGCAGTCCTTCGGGGTATGAAGAGACCCAGTACTTC.

V gene TRBV18 combines with J gene TRBJ1-1, with D hard to call. The CDR3 runs to 15 residues. The germline V and J ends were trimmed by 2 bases and 0 bases, with 10 bases remaining between them. Germline V gene sequence: CDR1 KGHSH, CDR2 LQKENI. The CDR3 spells CASSPITLMNTEAFF. DNA of the CDR3: TGTGCCAGCTCACCAATTACGCTCATGAACACTGAAGCTTTCTTT.

This chain links TRBV6-6 with TRBJ1-2; D may be TRBD1 (5 bases). CDR1 is MNHNY, CDR2 SVGAGI, per germline (reference sequence). The CDR3 has 16 amino acids. The V and J ends lost 3 bases and 8 bases respectively, with 22 bases between them. CDR3 nucleotide sequence: TGTGCCAGCAGTTATGATCCCGCGGCAGGGCCCGTAGGCTACACCTTC. Protein product: CASSYDPAAGPVGYTF.

This clonotype was picked up one time. This CDR3 is CASSLSHAGANVLTF. The DNA of the CDR3 is TGTGCCAGCAGCTTATCTCATGCTGGGGCCAACGTCCTGACTTTC. The chain recombines TRBV11-2 with TRBJ2-6; D is uncertain. The CDR3 sequence is 15 residues long. Per the germline V gene, CDR1 is SGHAT and CDR2 is FQNNGV. V lost 2 bases to trimming and J lost 2 bases, with 7 bases between them. Supplemented by reference TRBV11-2 and TRBJ2-6, the full variable domain reads EAGVAQSPRYKIIEKRQSVAFWCNPISGHATLYWYQQILGQGPKLLIQFQNNGVVDDSQLPKDRFSAERLKGVDSTLKIQPAKLEDSAVYLCASSLSHAGANVLTFGAGSRLTVL.

This clonotype was found a few times. This chain joins TRBV27 and TRBJ1-1; D possibly corresponds to TRBD1 (5 bases). This CDR3 spans 16 amino acids. Germline CDR1 and CDR2: MNHEY and SMNVEV (reference sequence). V lost 6 bases to trimming and J lost 1 base, with 18 bases between them. The CDR3 coding sequence is TGTGCCAGCAGCTTTTATGGTCAGGGATCGAACACTGAAGCTTTCTTT. It codes for CASSFYGQGSNTEAFF.

The J gene is TRBJ1-4, the V gene TRBV11-2, with D uncertain. The CDR3 consists of 13 residues. The germline V gene has CDR1 SGHAT and CDR2 FQNNGV. The germline V and J ends were trimmed by 2 bases and 8 bases, with 9 bases remaining between them. In DNA form, the CDR3 reads TGTGCCAGCAGCTTAATGGGTGGAGAAAAACTGTTTTTT. It yields the protein CASSLMGGEKLFF. Drawing the rest from reference TRBV11-2 and TRBJ1-4, the complete variable domain is EAGVAQSPRYKIIEKRQSVAFWCNPISGHATLYWYQQILGQGPKLLIQFQNNGVVDDSQLPKDRFSAERLKGVDSTLKIQPAKLEDSAVYLCASSLMGGEKLFFGSGTQLSVL.

This clonotype was counted between two and nine times. The chain recombines TRBV5-1 with TRBJ2-5, with D unclear. This CDR3 spans 15 amino acids. Trimming left V 4 bases short and J 2 bases short, with 15 bases between. CDR1 and CDR2 from the germline V gene are SGHRS and YFSETQ. DNA for the CDR3: TGCGCCAGCAGCCCGTCTCCCCCACCACAAGAGACCCAGTACTTC. It yields the protein CASSPSPPPQETQYF.

This clonotype was recorded a few times. The J gene is TRBJ2-7, the V gene TRBV6-2 or TRBV6-3; D might be TRBD1 (6 bases). The germline V and J ends were trimmed by 4 bases and 2 bases, with 12 bases remaining between them. The CDR3 sequence is 14 residues long. The germline CDR1 and CDR2 sequences are MNHEY and SVGEGT. CDR3 coding DNA: TGTGCCAGCAGTTTAGGGGGATCGCCCTACGAGCAGTACGTC. The encoded protein is CASSLGGSPYEQYV.

This clonotype was seen only a few times. The rearrangement uses TRBV24-1 and TRBJ2-5; the match to TRBD2 covers 7 bases. The CDR3 spans 13 residues. In germline, CDR1 is KGHDR, CDR2 SFDVKD. The ends lost 7 bases at V and 5 bases at J; junction bases unmatched: 6. CDR3 sequence reads: CATREAGKETQYF. As DNA, the CDR3 is TGTGCCACCAGGGAAGCGGGGAAGGAGACCCAGTACTTC.

This clonotype was counted only a few times. The chain combines TRBV6-2 or TRBV6-3 with TRBJ2-7, with TRBD2 matching over 9 bases. With 5 bases clipped from V and 7 bases from J, the junction kept 6 bases outside the gene matches. Germline-derived CDR1 and CDR2 are MNHEY and SVGEGT. The CDR3 has 13 residues. CDR3 in DNA: TGTGCCAGCAGTCAAGGACTAGCGAGGGAGCAGTACGTC. Residues: CASSQGLAREQYV.

The chain has TRBV5-6 and TRBJ2-4, with TRBD2 matching 7 bases. The CDR3 totals 14 residues. V shed 3 bases and J 7 bases; nucleotides not matched to a gene: 7. Germline V gene data show CDR1 as SGHDT and CDR2 as YYEEEE. The CDR3 sequence is CASSYPLGGNIQYF. The CDR3 DNA reads as TGTGCCAGCAGCTACCCACTGGGGGGGAACATTCAGTACTTC.